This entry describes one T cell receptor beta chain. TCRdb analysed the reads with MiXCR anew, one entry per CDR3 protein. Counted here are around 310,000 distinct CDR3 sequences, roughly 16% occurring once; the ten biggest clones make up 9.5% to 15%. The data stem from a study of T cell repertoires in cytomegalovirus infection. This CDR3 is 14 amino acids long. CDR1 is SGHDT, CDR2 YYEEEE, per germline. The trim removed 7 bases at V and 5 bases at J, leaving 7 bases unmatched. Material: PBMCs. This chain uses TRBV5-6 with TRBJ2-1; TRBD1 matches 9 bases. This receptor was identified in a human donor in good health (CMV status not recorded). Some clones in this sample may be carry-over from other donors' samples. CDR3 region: CASFWGQGHNEQFF. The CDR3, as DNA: TGTGCCAGCTTCTGGGGACAGGGCCACAATGAGCAGTTCTTC.